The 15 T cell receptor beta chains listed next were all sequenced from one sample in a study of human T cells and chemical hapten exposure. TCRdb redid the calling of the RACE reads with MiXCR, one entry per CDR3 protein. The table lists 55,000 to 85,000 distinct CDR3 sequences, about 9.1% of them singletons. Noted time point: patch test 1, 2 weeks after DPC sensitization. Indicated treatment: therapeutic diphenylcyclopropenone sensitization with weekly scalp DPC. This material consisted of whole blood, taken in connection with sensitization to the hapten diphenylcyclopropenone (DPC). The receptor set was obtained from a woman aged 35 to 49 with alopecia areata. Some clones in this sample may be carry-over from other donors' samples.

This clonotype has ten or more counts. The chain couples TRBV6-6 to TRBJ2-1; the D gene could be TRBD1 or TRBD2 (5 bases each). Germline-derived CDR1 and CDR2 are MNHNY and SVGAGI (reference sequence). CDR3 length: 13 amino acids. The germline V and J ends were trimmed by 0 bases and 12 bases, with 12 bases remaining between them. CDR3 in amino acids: CASSYSGVAAQFF. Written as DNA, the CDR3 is TGTGCCAGCAGTTACTCGGGGGTAGCCGCGCAGTTCTTC.

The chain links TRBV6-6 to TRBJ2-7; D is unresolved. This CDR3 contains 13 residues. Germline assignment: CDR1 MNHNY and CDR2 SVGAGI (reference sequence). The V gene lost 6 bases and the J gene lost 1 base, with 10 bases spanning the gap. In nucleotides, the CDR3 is TGTGCCAGCAGGGACGGCCCTTCCTACGAGCAGTACTTC. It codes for CASRDGPSYEQYF.

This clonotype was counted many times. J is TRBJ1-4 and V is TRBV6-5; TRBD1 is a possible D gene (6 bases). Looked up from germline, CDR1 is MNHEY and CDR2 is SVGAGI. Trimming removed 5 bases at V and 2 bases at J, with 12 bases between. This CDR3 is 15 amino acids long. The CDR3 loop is CASSNRGGTNEKLFF. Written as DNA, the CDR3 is TGTGCCAGCAGTAACAGAGGGGGTACTAATGAAAAACTGTTTTTT.

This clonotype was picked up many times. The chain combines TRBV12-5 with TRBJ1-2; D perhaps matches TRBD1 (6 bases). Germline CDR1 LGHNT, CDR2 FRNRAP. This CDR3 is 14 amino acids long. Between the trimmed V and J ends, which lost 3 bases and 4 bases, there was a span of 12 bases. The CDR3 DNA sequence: TGTGCTAGTGGTTTCCTGGACAGCTTCTATGGCTACACCTTC. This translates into CASGFLDSFYGYTF.

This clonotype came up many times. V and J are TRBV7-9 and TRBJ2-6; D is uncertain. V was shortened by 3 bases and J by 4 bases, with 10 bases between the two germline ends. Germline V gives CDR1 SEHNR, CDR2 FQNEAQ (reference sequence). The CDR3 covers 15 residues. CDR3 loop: CASSLGRSGANVLTF. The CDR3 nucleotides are TGTGCCAGCAGCTTGGGCAGGTCAGGGGCCAACGTCCTGACTTTC. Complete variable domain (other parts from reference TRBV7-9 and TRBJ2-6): DTGVSQNPRHKITKRGQNVTFRCDPISEHNRLYWYRQTLGQGPEFLTYFQNEAQLEKSRLLSDRFSAERPKGSFSTLEIQRTEQGDSAMYLCASSLGRSGANVLTFGAGSRLTVL.

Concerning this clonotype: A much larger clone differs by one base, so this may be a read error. The CDR3 bases are TGCGCCAGCAGCTTGGAAAGCGGGGTCGGAGCAGATACGCAGTATTTT. It is translated as CASSLESGVGADTQYF. This chain joins TRBV5-1 and TRBJ2-3; 7 bases line up with TRBD2. The germline gives CDR1 SGHRS, CDR2 YFSETQ. V gave up 0 bases and J gave up 4 bases; unmatched junction bases: 8. The CDR3 totals 16 residues.

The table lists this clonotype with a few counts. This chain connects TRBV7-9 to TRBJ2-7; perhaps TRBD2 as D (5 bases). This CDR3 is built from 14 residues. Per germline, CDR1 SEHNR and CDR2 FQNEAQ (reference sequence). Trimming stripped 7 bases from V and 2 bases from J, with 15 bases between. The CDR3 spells CASTQGPGAYEQYF. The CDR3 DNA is TGTGCCAGCACCCAAGGTCCCGGGGCCTACGAGCAGTACTTC.

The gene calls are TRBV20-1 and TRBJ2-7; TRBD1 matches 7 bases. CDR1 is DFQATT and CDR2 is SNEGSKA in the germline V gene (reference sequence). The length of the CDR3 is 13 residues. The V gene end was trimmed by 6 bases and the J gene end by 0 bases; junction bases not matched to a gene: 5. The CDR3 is CSAQGGPSYEQYF. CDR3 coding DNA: TGCAGTGCGCAAGGGGGCCCCTCCTACGAGCAGTACTTC.

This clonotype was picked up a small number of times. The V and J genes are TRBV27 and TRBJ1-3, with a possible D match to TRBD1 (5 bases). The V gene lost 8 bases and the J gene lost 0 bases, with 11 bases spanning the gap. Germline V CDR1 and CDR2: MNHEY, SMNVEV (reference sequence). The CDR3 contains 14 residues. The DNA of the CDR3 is TGTGCCAGCGCCTCAGGGAGCTCTGGAAACACCATATATTTT. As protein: CASASGSSGNTIYF.

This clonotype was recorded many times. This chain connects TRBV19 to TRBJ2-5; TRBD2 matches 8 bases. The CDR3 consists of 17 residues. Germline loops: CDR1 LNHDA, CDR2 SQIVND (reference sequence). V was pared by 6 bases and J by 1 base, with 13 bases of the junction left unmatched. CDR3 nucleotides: TGTGCCAGTAGCGAGAACTTAGCGGGGCGCTTCCAAGAGACCCAGTACTTC. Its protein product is CASSENLAGRFQETQYF.

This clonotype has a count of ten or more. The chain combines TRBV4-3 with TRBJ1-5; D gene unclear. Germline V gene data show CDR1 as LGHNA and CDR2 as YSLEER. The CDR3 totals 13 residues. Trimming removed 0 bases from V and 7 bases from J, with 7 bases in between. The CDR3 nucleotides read TGCGCCAGCAGCCAAGAGGGAGGGCAGCCCCAGCATTTT. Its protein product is CASSQEGGQPQHF.

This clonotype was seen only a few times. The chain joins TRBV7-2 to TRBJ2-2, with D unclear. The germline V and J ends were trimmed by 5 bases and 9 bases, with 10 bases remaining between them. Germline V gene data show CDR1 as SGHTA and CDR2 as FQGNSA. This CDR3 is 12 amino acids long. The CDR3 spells CASSLTTRELFF. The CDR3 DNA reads TGTGCCAGCAGCCTAACGACAAGGGAGCTGTTTTTT. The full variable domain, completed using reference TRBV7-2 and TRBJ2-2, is GAGVSQSPSNKVTEKGKDVELRCDPISGHTALYWYRQSLGQGLEFLIYFQGNSAPDKSGLPSDRFSAERTGGSVSTLTIQRTQQEDSAVYLCASSLTTRELFFGEGSRLTVL.

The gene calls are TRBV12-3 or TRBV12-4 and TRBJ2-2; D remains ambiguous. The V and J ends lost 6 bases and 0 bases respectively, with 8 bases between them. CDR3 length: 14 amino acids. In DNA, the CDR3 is TGTGCCAGCAGCCCCTCCCCGAACACCGGGGAGCTGTTTTTT. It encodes CASSPSPNTGELFF.

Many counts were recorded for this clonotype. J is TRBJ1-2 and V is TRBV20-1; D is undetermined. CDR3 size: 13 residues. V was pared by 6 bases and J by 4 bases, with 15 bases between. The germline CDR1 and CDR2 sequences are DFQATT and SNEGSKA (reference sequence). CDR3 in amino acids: CSARGPEPYGYTF. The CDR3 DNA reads TGCAGTGCCCGAGGTCCAGAGCCCTATGGCTACACCTTC.

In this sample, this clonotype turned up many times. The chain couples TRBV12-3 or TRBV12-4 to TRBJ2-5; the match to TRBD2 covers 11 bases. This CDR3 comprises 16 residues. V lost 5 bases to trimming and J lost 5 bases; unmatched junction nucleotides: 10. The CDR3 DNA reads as TGTGCCAGCAGTCCCCAACTAGCGGGGGCGGGGGAGACCCAGTACTTC. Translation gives CASSPQLAGAGETQYF.